The TCR beta chain under discussion was sequenced for a study of blood T cell repertoires in COVID-19. Here immunoSEQ multiplex PCR was the method, and the copy in TCRdb shows in-frame clones only, minus some. The sample carries roughly 110,000 clones, roughly 80% recorded once. Germline values: CDR1 SGHTS, CDR2 YDEGEE. V dropped 2 bases and J dropped 0; count of bases not matched to a gene: 1. This CDR3 has 16 residues. The TCR sequence derives from a man between 45 and 60 years old with acute or convalescent COVID-19. Sequences were obtained from peripheral blood. The chain carries TRBV5-8 and TRBJ2-2; TRBD1 aligns across 10 bases. The CDR3 spells CASSFGQGANTGELFF. As DNA, the CDR3 is TGTGCCAGCAGCTTCGGACAGGGGGCGAACACCGGGGAGCTGTTTTTT.